One T cell receptor (beta chain) is described in this entry. Distinct nucleotide sequences in the sample also encode this CDR3. Germline loops: CDR1 LNHNV, CDR2 YYDKDF (reference sequence). The CDR3 loop spans 14 amino acids. The ends were cut back, 1 base at V and 0 bases at J, with 6 bases in the middle. TCRdb keeps only in-frame clones here, not all; method: immunoSEQ multiplex PCR. This sample has about 660,000 clones, with approximately 74% found just once. Donors included only healthy HIV-negative adults lacking recent acute infections or vaccinations. Into CD45RA+ naive and CD45RA-negative memory subsets, the CD4+ cells were split. This entry is derived from a study of shared clonotypes between healthy human individuals.

Sample: memory CD4+ T cells sorted from blood. Subset defined: CD45RA-negative fraction. The chain joins TRBV15 to TRBJ1-1; weak D call: TRBD1 (5 bases). The source of this sequence is a woman aged 25 to 39 in good health. The CDR3 region is CATSRGTLNTEAFF. The CDR3 DNA reads TGTGCCACCAGCAGAGGGACACTGAACACTGAAGCTTTCTTT.